The present TCR beta chain was sequenced within a study of T cells in Graves' hyperthyroidism and ophthalmopathy. Points from the study as a whole: Blood samples included most of the expanded thyroid clonotypes exceeding 0.001. Ophthalmopathy was told apart from stable hyperthyroidism by a 13 V-J model.

Lactation, pregnancy, other autoimmune disease or uncontrolled infection excluded patients. Diagnosis relied on clinical symptoms, serum thyroxine and TRAb, thyroid ultrasound and orbital computed tomography. The sample holds many counts of this clonotype. What it binds is not known. Authors of the study amplified TCR beta CDR3 regions from RNA transcripts. During a first-round RT-PCR of the TCR CDR3, the HTBI primer set was used. TCRdb independently ran MiXCR on the multiplex PCR reads; one entry per CDR3 protein. The table includes roughly 700,000 distinct CDR3 sequences, approximately 15% detected once. V lost 4 bases to trimming and J lost 4 bases, with 18 bases between them. The CDR3 totals 15 residues. Germline V gene lookup returns CDR1 SGHRS and CDR2 YFSETQ.

The receptor was isolated from a woman aged 18-35 years with Graves' hyperthyroidism. This chain joins TRBV5-1 and TRBJ2-7; TRBD2 is a possible D gene (6 bases). Sequences were obtained from blood. The CDR3 reads CASSPSGGAEYEQYF. In nucleotides, the CDR3 is TGCGCCAGCAGCCCGTCTGGCGGGGCGGAGTACGAGCAGTACTTC. The full variable domain, its missing parts supplied by reference TRBV5-1 and TRBJ2-7, is KAGVTQTPRYLIKTRGQQVTLSCSPISGHRSVSWYQQTPGQGLQFLFEYFSETQRNKGNFPGRFSGRQFSNSRSEMNVSTLELGDSALYLCASSPSGGAEYEQYFGPGTRLTVT.